The 17 T cell receptor beta chains reported below all come from one sample, sequenced in a study of blood T cell repertoires in COVID-19. Generated by immunoSEQ multiplex PCR, the TCRdb table keeps only in-frame clones and is missing some. Among tens of thousands of clones listed, over 60% were seen once. Sequenced: peripheral blood. All receptors come from a man in his sixties or seventies with acute or convalescent COVID-19.

The V and J genes are TRBV7-6 and TRBJ2-3; 12 bases match TRBD2. With V trimmed by 5 bases and J by 5 bases, 11 bases remained unmatched. The CDR3 consists of 17 residues. CDR1 is SGHVS, CDR2 FNYEAQ, per germline. The CDR3 protein is CASSRLPSGRAKDTQYF. In DNA, the CDR3 is TGTGCCAGCAGCCGACTCCCTAGCGGGAGGGCGAAAGATACGCAGTATTTT.

In this sample, this clone turned up a few times. The rearrangement links TRBV19 to TRBJ2-5; 10 positions match TRBD2. The CDR3 is made up of 14 amino acids. The V gene's germline CDR1 is LNHDA and CDR2 SQIVND (reference sequence). V was clipped by 6 bases and J by 4 bases; unmatched bases: 5. CDR3 region: CASSISGGPETQYF. CDR3 in DNA: TGTGCCAGTAGCATTAGCGGGGGGCCAGAGACCCAGTACTTC.

This chain joins TRBV9 and TRBJ2-2, with unresolved D. This CDR3 spans 13 amino acids. Trimming pared 2 bases from V and 6 bases from J, leaving 8 bases between. CDR1 is SGDLS and CDR2 is YYNGEE in the germline V gene. CDR3 amino acids: CASSVAEAGELFF. The CDR3 coding sequence is TGTGCCAGCAGCGTGGCAGAGGCCGGGGAGCTGTTTTTT.

This clone has a single count. This chain joins TRBV29-1 and TRBJ2-1; D perhaps matches TRBD1 (6 bases). V dropped 6 bases and J dropped 8 bases, with 23 bases sitting between them. The CDR3 length is 15 residues. Looked up from germline, CDR1 is SQVTM and CDR2 is ANQGSEA. The CDR3 loop reads CSVDVVTGYVDEQFF. Here the CDR3 DNA reads TGCAGCGTAGACGTCGTAACAGGGTATGTCGATGAGCAGTTCTTC.

The V gene is TRBV5-6, the J gene TRBJ2-2; no definite D call. Germline-derived CDR1 and CDR2 are SGHDT and YYEEEE. Trimming removed 7 bases at V and 6 bases at J, with 10 bases between. The CDR3 is made up of 12 amino acids. The CDR3 DNA is TGTGCCAGCCAAACGCAGGCCGGGGAGCTGTTTTTT. Protein sequence: CASQTQAGELFF.

The chain links TRBV19 to TRBJ1-5; TRBD1 agrees at 8 bases. CDR1 LNHDA and CDR2 SQIVND come from the germline V gene (reference sequence). This CDR3 is built from 15 residues. V lost 6 bases, J lost 4 bases, and 8 bases stayed unmatched. In DNA form, the CDR3 reads TGTGCCAGTAGCCGGGGGACAGGTCAAAATCAGCCCCAGCATTTT. It specifies CASSRGTGQNQPQHF.

This chain uses TRBV2 with TRBJ1-4; D gene ambiguous. Per germline, CDR1 SNHLY and CDR2 FYNNEI. The CDR3 is made up of 15 amino acids. The V gene lost 6 bases and the J gene lost 1 base, with 12 bases spanning the gap. CDR3 bases: TGTGCCAGCAGCTTTTCGGCAGGAACTAATGAAAAACTGTTTTTT. Translation gives CASSFSAGTNEKLFF.

The rearrangement uses TRBV5-5 and TRBJ1-2; 7 nucleotides agree with TRBD1. The CDR3 runs 14 residues. The V segment lost 3 bases and the J segment 0 bases; nucleotides outside the gene matches: 2. Per the germline V gene, CDR1 is SGHKS and CDR2 is YYEKEE (reference sequence). DNA of the CDR3: TGTGCCAGCAGCTCGACAGGGACTAACTATGGCTACACCTTC. Its translation: CASSSTGTNYGYTF.

This clone is a singleton in its sample. The rearrangement uses TRBV11-1 and TRBJ2-2; possible D gene TRBD1, 6 bases. This CDR3 is built from 15 residues. Germline loops: CDR1 SGHAT, CDR2 FQDESV (reference sequence). With 7 bases removed from V and 1 base from J, the gap between germline ends came to 13 bases. CDR3 protein: CASTAGTRNTGELFF. The CDR3 nucleotides are TGTGCCAGCACGGCCGGGACACGGAACACCGGGGAGCTGTTTTTT. Based on the CDR3 plus reference TRBV11-1 and TRBJ2-2, the full variable domain is EAEVAQSPRYKITEKSQAVAFWCDPISGHATLYWYRQILGQGPELLVQFQDESVVDDSQLPKDRFSAERLKGVDSTLKIQPAELGDSAMYLCASTAGTRNTGELFFGEGSRLTVL.

V is TRBV6-5 and J is TRBJ2-6, with D possibly TRBD2 on 5 matching bases. V shed 4 bases and J shed 4 bases, with 11 bases lying between them. This CDR3 has 15 amino acids. Germline CDR1 and CDR2: MNHEY and SVGAGI. CDR3: CASSSGVSGANVLTF. CDR3 bases: TGTGCCAGCAGTTCCGGGGTTAGCGGGGCCAACGTCCTGACTTTC.

This sequence joins TRBV2 and TRBJ1-2, with 7 positions matching TRBD1. Germline V gene lookup returns CDR1 SNHLY and CDR2 FYNNEI. The CDR3 is 16 residues long. Germline trimming cut 4 bases from V and 5 bases from J; bases unmatched to any gene: 13. CDR3 DNA sequence: TGTGCCAGCAGTGGAGGGGGCAGGGGAATTTCATATGGCTACACCTTC. As protein: CASSGGGRGISYGYTF.

The V and J genes are TRBV6-4 and TRBJ2-2; possibly TRBD1 for D (5 bases). The germline CDR1 and CDR2 sequences are MRHNA and SNTAGT. The CDR3 has 14 residues. V lost 6 bases and J lost 6, with 14 bases in between. This CDR3 is CASSNTGTAGELFF. DNA of the CDR3: TGTGCCAGCAGCAACACAGGTACCGCCGGGGAGCTGTTTTTT.

The rearrangement uses TRBV5-5 and TRBJ1-1, with D possibly being TRBD1 (6 bases). Trimming stripped 4 bases from V and 5 bases from J, with 12 bases between. The germline gives CDR1 SGHKS, CDR2 YYEKEE (reference sequence). This CDR3 is 13 amino acids long. CDR3 amino acids: CASSLGGSTEAFF. CDR3 nucleotides: TGTGCCAGCAGCCTAGGGGGTTCGACTGAAGCTTTCTTT.

V and J are TRBV19 and TRBJ2-3; a possible D gene is TRBD2 (6 bases). The V gene lost 6 bases and the J gene lost 0 bases, with 10 bases spanning the gap. From germline, CDR1 is LNHDA and CDR2 SQIVND (reference sequence). The CDR3 extends over 14 amino acids. Here the CDR3 reads CASSSRGSTDTQYF. The DNA of the CDR3 is TGTGCCAGTAGCTCGCGGGGCAGCACAGATACGCAGTATTTT.

V is TRBV28 and J is TRBJ2-1; 12 positions agree with TRBD1. This CDR3 comprises 16 residues. From germline, CDR1 is MDHEN and CDR2 SYDVKM. The trim removed 7 bases at V and 7 bases at J, leaving 11 bases unmatched. The CDR3 spells CASTYGGTGGQNEQFF. The CDR3 nucleotides read TGTGCCAGCACGTACGGGGGGACAGGGGGCCAAAATGAGCAGTTCTTC.

The chain links TRBV11-3 to TRBJ2-1, with 8 nucleotides matching TRBD1. With V trimmed by 3 bases and J by 12 bases, 10 bases remained unmatched. CDR3 length: 14 residues. The germline V gene has CDR1 SGHNT and CDR2 YENEEA. The CDR3 spells CASSLPGQEGMQFF. The CDR3 coding sequence is TGTGCCAGCAGCTTGCCGGGACAGGAAGGAATGCAGTTCTTC.

This chain links TRBV10-3 with TRBJ2-7; TRBD2 might be the D (5 bases). V was cut by 0 bases and J by 5 bases, with 8 bases left in between. The CDR3 extends over 13 amino acids. Germline CDR1 ENHRY, CDR2 SYGVKD. CDR3 sequence reads: CAISESTKNEQYF. The CDR3 bases are TGTGCCATCAGTGAGTCGACTAAAAACGAGCAGTACTTC.